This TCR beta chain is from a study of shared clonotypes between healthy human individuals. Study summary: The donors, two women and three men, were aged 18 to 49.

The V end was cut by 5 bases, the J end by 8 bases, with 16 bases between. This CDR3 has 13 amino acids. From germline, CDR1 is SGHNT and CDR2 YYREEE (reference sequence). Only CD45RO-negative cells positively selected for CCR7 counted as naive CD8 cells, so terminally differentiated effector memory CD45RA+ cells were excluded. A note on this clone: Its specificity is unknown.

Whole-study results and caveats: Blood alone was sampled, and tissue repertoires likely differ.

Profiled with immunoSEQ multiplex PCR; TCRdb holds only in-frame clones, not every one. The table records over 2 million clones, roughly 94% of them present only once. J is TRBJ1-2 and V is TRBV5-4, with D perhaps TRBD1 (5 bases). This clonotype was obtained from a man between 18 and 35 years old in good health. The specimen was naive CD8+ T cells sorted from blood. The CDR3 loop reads CASSSGTAWGYTF. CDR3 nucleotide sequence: TGTGCCAGCAGTTCAGGGACGGCCTGGGGCTACACCTTC. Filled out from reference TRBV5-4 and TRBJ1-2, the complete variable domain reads ETGVTQSPTHLIKTRGQQVTLRCSSQSGHNTVSWYQQALGQGPQFIFQYYREEENGRGNFPPRFSGLQFPNYSSELNVNALELDDSALYLCASSSGTAWGYTFGSGTRLTVV.